A selection of T cell receptor beta chains follows, all from one sample in a study of PD-1 blockade in classical Hodgkin lymphoma. Measured with immunoSEQ multiplex PCR; TCRdb has only the in-frame clones, and not every one. The sample holds fewer than 20,000 clones, over 75% seen once. The source was peripheral blood mononuclear cells (PBMCs), collected at baseline. These receptors originate from a human donor with classical Hodgkin lymphoma. Each CDR3 is given with its conserved first and last residue. Fields, in order: V gene, CDR3 protein.

TRBV4-1,CASSLAPRDILSSYNSPLHF
TRBV6-1,CASSRWDSYEQYF
TRBV18,CASSPLPGETQYF
TRBV15,CATSSDGTASSYGYTF
TRBV30,CAWSFTGIGTYGQPQHF
TRBV10-3,CAISESRQGEKLFF
TRBV12-5,CASGLVMNTQYF
TRBV4-2,CASSSYVGGVGTDTQYF
TRBV7-6,CASTEGGGNEKLFF
TRBV29-1,CSVEGTSGMSSYNEQFF
TRBV5-1,CASSDGGDEKLFF
TRBV7-2,CASSSRDSSVYNEQFF
TRBV19,CASSIRTGQALNEKLFF
TRBV2,CASSVVSTGEQFF
TRBV5-1,CASSHGQGIPYEQYF
TRBV5-6,CASSWESPRGGGSGEQYF
TRBV28,CASSLGSSYNSPLHF
TRBV30,CAWIEITEAFF
TRBV1,CTSSETSVRKTYGYTF
TRBV6-1,CASTVAYAYEQYF
TRBV5-4,CASSLDAATQYF
TRBV5-4,CASRMTGGRYNEQFF